Following are 29 T cell receptor beta chains from one sample sequenced in a study of long-term antiretroviral therapy in people with HIV. They ran version v3.0 of the immunoSEQ assay at survey level. Method: immunoSEQ multiplex PCR; TCRdb's copy keeps in-frame clones and lacks some. Found here are under 30,000 clones, roughly nine tenths of them singletons; the top ten hold around 6.8%. Source: unsorted PBMCs, taken 5 years before starting antiretroviral therapy. The receptors originated from a man aged 50 to 59 with HIV.

The rearrangement uses TRBV11-2 and TRBJ2-7; 8 bases map to TRBD2. V was pared by 3 bases and J by 4 bases, with 5 bases of the junction left unmatched. CDR1 and CDR2 from the germline V gene are SGHAT and FQNNGV. The CDR3 sequence is 14 residues long. This CDR3 reads CASSFPGLGYEQYF. In nucleotides, the CDR3 is TGTGCCAGCAGCTTCCCGGGACTAGGGTACGAGCAGTACTTC.

V gene TRBV20-1 combines with J gene TRBJ1-4; no reliable D call. The ends were cut back, 1 base at V and 13 bases at J, with 10 bases in the middle. The V gene's germline CDR1 is DFQATT and CDR2 SNEGSKA (reference sequence). The CDR3 runs to 11 residues. The CDR3 bases are TGCAGTGCTAGAGTAGCCCGAGGACTGTTTTTT. It yields the protein CSARVARGLFF.

V gene TRBV29-1 combines with J gene TRBJ2-5; D remains ambiguous. The length of the CDR3 is 13 residues. Germline V gene lookup returns CDR1 SQVTM and CDR2 ANQGSEA. Trimming took off 2 bases at V and 5 bases at J, with 12 bases between the two ends. The CDR3 loop is CSVEPPGGETQYF. The CDR3, as DNA: TGCAGCGTTGAACCACCCGGTGGGGAGACCCAGTACTTC.

This clone showed up just once. The gene calls are TRBV27 and TRBJ2-7; D ambiguous. The V end lost 0 bases, the J end lost 0 bases, and 3 bases lay between the germline ends. Germline V gene sequence: CDR1 MNHEY, CDR2 SMNVEV (reference sequence). The CDR3 has 13 residues. The CDR3 is CASSLSPSYEQYF. For the CDR3, the DNA is TGTGCCAGCAGTTTATCCCCCTCCTACGAGCAGTACTTC.

The V call is TRBV10-3, the J call TRBJ2-3; TRBD2 matches 14 bases. There are 14 residues in the CDR3. V shed 6 bases and J 6 bases; nucleotides not matched to a gene: 2. Germline-derived CDR1 and CDR2 are ENHRY and SYGVKD. Here the CDR3 DNA reads TGTGCCATCAGCGGGACTAGCGGGAGTGATACGCAGTATTTT. Protein sequence: CAISGTSGSDTQYF.

V and J are TRBV5-8 and TRBJ1-1, with 7 positions matching TRBD1. CDR1 and CDR2 from the germline V gene are SGHTS and YDEGEE. The length of the CDR3 is 15 residues. With V trimmed by 3 bases and J by 1 base, 6 bases remained unmatched. The chain's CDR3 is CASSSLQGRNTEAFF. The CDR3 DNA is TGTGCCAGCAGCTCTTTACAGGGGAGGAACACTGAAGCTTTCTTT.

The chain links TRBV5-1 to TRBJ2-6; D is ambiguous. The CDR3 has 16 amino acids. V was cut by 1 base and J by 2 bases, with 10 bases left in between. The germline CDR1 and CDR2 sequences are SGHRS and YFSETQ. The DNA for the CDR3 is TGCGCCAGCAGCTTGTTTAGTATCACTGGGGCCAACGTCCTGACTTTC. It specifies CASSLFSITGANVLTF. The full variable domain, in which reference TRBV5-1 and TRBJ2-6 provide the parts outside the CDR3, is KAGVTQTPRYLIKTRGQQVTLSCSPISGHRSVSWYQQTPGQGLQFLFEYFSETQRNKGNFPGRFSGRQFSNSRSEMNVSTLELGDSALYLCASSLFSITGANVLTFGAGSRLTVL.

The chain recombines TRBV7-2 with TRBJ2-5; perhaps TRBD2 as D (5 bases). CDR3 length: 16 amino acids. V was cut by 4 bases and J by 3 bases, with 18 bases left in between. Germline V CDR1 and CDR2: SGHTA, FQGNSA. In DNA, the CDR3 is TGTGCCAGCAGCTCGACGGACTGGAAACGGGAAGAGACCCAGTACTTC. Translated: CASSSTDWKREETQYF. Full variable domain (missing parts from reference TRBV7-2 and TRBJ2-5): GAGVSQSPSNKVTEKGKDVELRCDPISGHTALYWYRQSLGQGLEFLIYFQGNSAPDKSGLPSDRFSAERTGGSVSTLTIQRTQQEDSAVYLCASSSTDWKREETQYFGPGTRLLVL.

In nucleotides, the CDR3 is TGCGCCAGCAGCTTGGATGAGACCAAGTACTTC. Translation: CASSLDETKYF. This chain joins TRBV5-1 and TRBJ2-7, with D unresolved. The length of the CDR3 is 11 residues. Germline values: CDR1 SGHRS, CDR2 YFSETQ. V was trimmed by 0 bases and J by 11 bases, leaving 9 bases between them.

The chain uses TRBV11-2 and TRBJ1-2, with TRBD1 matching over 10 bases. Per germline, CDR1 SGHAT and CDR2 FQNNGV. The V gene end was trimmed by 1 base and the J gene end by 3 bases; junction bases not matched to a gene: 5. This CDR3 has 16 amino acids. The CDR3 region has the DNA TGTGCCAGCAGCTTAGGCGGGACAGGGGCATACTATGGCTACACCTTC. Its translation: CASSLGGTGAYYGYTF.

The chain is built from TRBV30 and TRBJ1-3; no definite D call. V was cut by 5 bases and J by 1 base, with 9 bases left in between. Germline CDR1 is GTSNPN and CDR2 is SVGIG (reference sequence). The CDR3 covers 13 residues. The CDR3 nucleotides read TGTGCCTGGGCTAGGTGGTCTGGAAACACCATATATTTT. Its protein is CAWARWSGNTIYF.

The V gene is TRBV19, the J gene TRBJ2-1, with 8 bases identical to TRBD2. V gave up 0 bases and J gave up 4 bases; unmatched junction bases: 5. Per germline, CDR1 LNHDA and CDR2 SQIVND (reference sequence). This CDR3 region has 16 residues. DNA for the CDR3: TGTGCCAGTAGTATAGATGCGGGGGGATCGTACAATGAGCAGTTCTTC. It encodes CASSIDAGGSYNEQFF.

This chain links TRBV19 with TRBJ2-5; D tentatively fits TRBD1 or TRBD2 (5 bases each). This CDR3 is built from 14 residues. CDR1 and CDR2 (germline): LNHDA, SQIVND (reference sequence). Trimming shortened V by 2 bases and J by 0 bases, and 7 bases separated the two germline ends. The CDR3 is CASSIWGNQETQYF. DNA for the CDR3: TGTGCCAGTAGTATATGGGGGAACCAAGAGACCCAGTACTTC. Together with reference TRBV19 and TRBJ2-5, the CDR3 gives the full variable domain: DGGITQSPKYLFRKEGQNVTLSCEQNLNHDAMYWYRQDPGQGLRLIYYSQIVNDFQKGDIAEGYSVSREKKESFPLTVTSAQKNPTAFYLCASSIWGNQETQYFGPGTRLLVL.

This rearrangement joins TRBV5-1 to TRBJ1-1, with D unclear. With 3 bases removed from V and 2 bases from J, the gap between germline ends came to 14 bases. Germline V lookup: CDR1 SGHRS, CDR2 YFSETQ. The CDR3 totals 15 residues. This chain's CDR3 is CASSSGSGRNTEAFF. For the CDR3, the DNA is TGCGCCAGCAGCTCGGGTTCTGGACGAAACACTGAAGCTTTCTTT.

The chain links TRBV6-4 to TRBJ1-2, with D maybe TRBD1 (6 bases). V lost 4 bases, J lost 4 bases, and 13 bases lay in between. Germline CDR1 reads MRHNA; CDR2 reads SNTAGT. The CDR3 is 14 residues long. The CDR3 reads CASSAYMDSYGYTF. The CDR3 nucleotides read TGTGCCAGCAGTGCCTATATGGACAGCTATGGCTACACCTTC.

The chain recombines TRBV7-9 with TRBJ1-1; TRBD1 might be the D (5 bases). The CDR3 is 14 amino acids. Germline CDR1 is SEHNR and CDR2 is FQNEAQ (reference sequence). Deletions cut 6 bases from V and 5 bases from J, with 16 bases between. The DNA for the CDR3 is TGTGCCAGCAGAGCCTTGGGGGGGAGGACTGAAGCTTTCTTT. Protein sequence: CASRALGGRTEAFF.

This clone occurred a few times. CDR3 protein: CSVEGPPREQFF. CDR3 DNA sequence: TGCAGCGTTGAAGGTCCTCCTCGTGAGCAGTTCTTC. The chain employs TRBV29-1 and TRBJ2-1; D is unresolved. This CDR3 has 12 amino acids. V lost 1 base, J lost 9 bases, and 10 bases lay in between. Germline V CDR1 and CDR2: SQVTM, ANQGSEA.

This clone showed up just once. CDR3 sequence: CASSLDRSTDTQYF. The CDR3 nucleotides read TGTGCCAGCAGTTTGGACAGGTCCACAGATACGCAGTATTTT. The chain combines TRBV27 with TRBJ2-3; 7 bases fit TRBD1. The V gene's germline CDR1 is MNHEY and CDR2 SMNVEV (reference sequence). This CDR3 comprises 14 residues. V gave up 3 bases and J gave up 2 bases; unmatched junction bases: 2.

The chain employs TRBV7-9 and TRBJ2-5, with a weak D call TRBD2 (5 bases). Germline loops: CDR1 SEHNR, CDR2 FQNEAQ (reference sequence). The CDR3 extends over 15 amino acids. V shed 5 bases and J shed 0 bases, with 13 bases lying between them. CDR3 bases: TGTGCCAGCAGCCGGGGAGCCATGTACCAAGAGACCCAGTACTTC. It codes for CASSRGAMYQETQYF.

The chain joins TRBV5-1 to TRBJ1-1; D remains unclear. CDR1 and CDR2 from the germline V gene are SGHRS and YFSETQ. The CDR3 is 17 amino acids. The V gene lost 2 bases and the J gene lost 2 bases, with 19 bases spanning the gap. CDR3 coding DNA: TGCGCCAGCAGCTTTGGGGAGGTTAGGTTGTTAAACACTGAAGCTTTCTTT. Residues: CASSFGEVRLLNTEAFF.

Written as DNA, the CDR3 is TGTGCCAGCAGCCTAACTAGCGGGAATGGTGAGCAGTTCTTC. It codes for CASSLTSGNGEQFF. This chain uses TRBV9 with TRBJ2-1, with 10 bases identical to TRBD2. The germline gives CDR1 SGDLS, CDR2 YYNGEE. Losses at the gene ends were 4 bases for V and 9 bases for J; bases not matched to a gene: 7. The CDR3 is 14 residues long.

The chain has TRBV7-2 and TRBJ2-1; 7 positions match TRBD2. After removal of 1 base from V and 9 bases from J, the junction contained 9 bases not matched to a gene. Germline CDR1 is SGHTA and CDR2 is FQGNSA. The CDR3 runs 15 residues. This chain's CDR3 is CASSLVGLAEGEQFF. The CDR3 nucleotides are TGTGCCAGCAGCTTAGTAGGGCTAGCGGAGGGTGAGCAGTTCTTC.

V usage is TRBV2 and J usage is TRBJ2-5, with TRBD2 matching 8 bases. J was trimmed by 0 bases and V by 6 bases; bases with no gene match: 9. The CDR3 totals 16 residues. Germline lookup yields CDR1 SNHLY and CDR2 FYNNEI. CDR3 loop: CASRHTSGGDQETQYF. Written as DNA, the CDR3 is TGTGCCAGCAGACATACCTCGGGGGGGGACCAAGAGACCCAGTACTTC.

The chain recombines TRBV1 with TRBJ1-6; TRBD1, the D gene given by the table, was not confirmed from the DNA. TRBV1 is a pseudogene segment. The CDR3 contains 16 residues. The CDR3 DNA sequence: TGCACCAGCAGCCAAGACCACCGGGACAGGGAATCACCCCTCCACTTT. Translation: CTSSQDHRDRESPLHF.

The chain combines TRBV6-4 with TRBJ2-7; 11 nucleotides align to TRBD1. Trimming cost V 8 bases and J 8 bases; bases outside gene matches: 20. The CDR3 is made up of 17 amino acids. The germline V gene has CDR1 MRHNA and CDR2 SNTAGT. The CDR3 here is CASVLGTGGRATGKQYF. The DNA of the CDR3 is TGTGCCAGCGTGCTCGGGACAGGGGGGAGGGCGACAGGGAAGCAGTACTTC.

The chain couples TRBV7-9 to TRBJ1-2, with D perhaps TRBD1 (6 bases). CDR3 length: 13 residues. From germline, CDR1 is SEHNR and CDR2 FQNEAQ (reference sequence). Trimming stripped 5 bases from V and 2 bases from J, with 9 bases between. This CDR3 reads CASSRDINYGYTF. The CDR3 bases are TGTGCCAGCAGCAGGGACATCAACTATGGCTACACCTTC. The complete variable domain, with remaining parts taken from reference TRBV7-9 and TRBJ1-2, reads DTGVSQNPRHKITKRGQNVTFRCDPISEHNRLYWYRQTLGQGPEFLTYFQNEAQLEKSRLLSDRFSAERPKGSFSTLEIQRTEQGDSAMYLCASSRDINYGYTFGSGTRLTVV.

The rearrangement uses TRBV18 and TRBJ2-1; TRBD1 is a possible D gene (5 bases). The V gene's germline CDR1 is KGHSH and CDR2 LQKENI. The CDR3 loop spans 16 amino acids. V was clipped by 0 bases and J by 4 bases, with 13 bases between them. CDR3 amino acids: CASSPPGARVYNEQFF. The CDR3 DNA reads as TGTGCCAGCTCACCACCAGGGGCACGGGTTTACAATGAGCAGTTCTTC. Looking up the rest from reference TRBV18 and TRBJ2-1 gives the full variable domain: NAGVMQNPRHLVRRRGQEARLRCSPMKGHSHVYWYRQLPEEGLKFMVYLQKENIIDESGMPKERFSAEFPKEGPSILRIQQVVRGDSAAYFCASSPPGARVYNEQFFGPGTRLTVL.

The table lists this clone with a count of one. V gene TRBV19 combines with J gene TRBJ2-3; D is unresolved. Per germline, CDR1 LNHDA and CDR2 SQIVND (reference sequence). Trimming left V 3 bases short and J 2 bases short, with 18 bases between. The CDR3 extends over 17 amino acids. The chain's CDR3 is CASSIGPRLHLTDTQYF. CDR3 sequence (DNA): TGTGCCAGTAGTATCGGCCCTCGCTTACACCTCACAGATACGCAGTATTTT. The full variable domain, in which reference TRBV19 and TRBJ2-3 provide the parts outside the CDR3, is DGGITQSPKYLFRKEGQNVTLSCEQNLNHDAMYWYRQDPGQGLRLIYYSQIVNDFQKGDIAEGYSVSREKKESFPLTVTSAQKNPTAFYLCASSIGPRLHLTDTQYFGPGTRLTVL.

The count of this clone is one. The chain joins TRBV27 to TRBJ1-1; D may be TRBD1 (5 bases). V shed 7 bases and J shed 4 bases, with 10 bases lying between them. The CDR3 loop spans 12 amino acids. Germline V gene lookup returns CDR1 MNHEY and CDR2 SMNVEV (reference sequence). The chain's CDR3 is CASIGAGTEAFF. The CDR3 nucleotides read TGTGCCAGCATCGGGGCTGGCACTGAAGCTTTCTTT.